A selection of T cell receptor beta chains follows, all from one sample in a study of T-cell memory formation after mild COVID-19. One entry per CDR3 protein results from TCRdb running MiXCR on the 5' RACE reads. The repertoire holds 210,000 or so distinct CDR3 sequences, with about 18% as singletons. Specimen: PBMCs or a T cell subset sorted from them (not recorded which). The receptor set was obtained from an adult woman who had mild COVID-19 (a few samples of this study predate the infection). Cell type and time point are not known. Both conserved end residues are part of each CDR3. A D gene is named only where the DNA matches it firmly. A clone size is listed for some rows: how often the clone was seen (once, few, many), or a class if it is expanded.

>TRBJ1-5|few|TRBV12-3/TRBV12-4|-
CASTRGGFQPQHF
TGTGCCAGCACCCGGGGGGGGTTTCAGCCCCAGCATTTT
>TRBJ2-5|-|TRBV6-2/TRBV6-3|-
CASTYWGTQYF
TGTGCCAGCACCTACTGGGGGACCCAGTACTTC
>TRBJ1-1|many|TRBV27|TRBD1
CASSYRGLNTEAFF
TGTGCCAGCAGTTACAGGGGTTTGAACACTGAAGCTTTCTTT
>TRBJ2-3|-|TRBV7-9|-
CASSWGRTSTDTQYF
TGTGCCAGCAGCTGGGGACGAACGAGCACAGATACGCAGTATTTT
>TRBJ1-5|-|TRBV24-1|-
CATSDNNENPQHF
TGTGCCACCAGTGACAACAATGAAAACCCCCAGCATTTT
>TRBJ2-1|many|TRBV2|TRBD2
CASSGTSGRVEQFF
TGTGCCAGCAGTGGGACTAGCGGGCGAGTTGAGCAGTTCTTC
>TRBJ2-7|few|TRBV6-6|TRBD1
CASRSGTGGGYEQYF
TGTGCCAGCAGATCCGGGACAGGGGGCGGTTACGAGCAGTACTTC
>TRBJ2-2|-|TRBV7-6|-
CASSLGRTKHDGGELFF
TGTGCCAGCAGCTTAGGGCGGACCAAACACGACGGGGGGGAGCTGTTTTTT
>TRBJ2-3|few|TRBV24-1|TRBD1
CATRRGQGSTDTQYF
TGTGCCACCAGAAGAGGACAGGGGAGCACAGATACGCAGTATTTT
>TRBJ2-3|few|TRBV12-3/TRBV12-4|TRBD2
CASSFRPSGRAKLSTDTQYF
TGTGCCAGCAGTTTTCGGCCTAGCGGGAGGGCCAAGTTAAGCACAGATACGCAGTATTTT